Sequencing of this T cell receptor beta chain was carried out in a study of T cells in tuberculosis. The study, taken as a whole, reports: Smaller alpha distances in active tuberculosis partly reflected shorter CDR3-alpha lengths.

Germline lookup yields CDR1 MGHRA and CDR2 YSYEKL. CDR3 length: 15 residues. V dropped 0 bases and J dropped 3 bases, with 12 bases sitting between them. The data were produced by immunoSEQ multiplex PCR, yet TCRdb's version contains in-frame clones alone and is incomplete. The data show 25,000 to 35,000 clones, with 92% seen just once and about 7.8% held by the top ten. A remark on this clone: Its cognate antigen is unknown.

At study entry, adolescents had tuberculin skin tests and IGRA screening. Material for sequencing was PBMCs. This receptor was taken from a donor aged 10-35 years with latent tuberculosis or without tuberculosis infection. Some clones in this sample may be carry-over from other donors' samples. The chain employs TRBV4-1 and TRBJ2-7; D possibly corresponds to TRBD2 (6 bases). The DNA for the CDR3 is TGCGCCAGCAGCCAAGACAGGGAGGAATACTACGAGCAGTACTTC. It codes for CASSQDREEYYEQYF.